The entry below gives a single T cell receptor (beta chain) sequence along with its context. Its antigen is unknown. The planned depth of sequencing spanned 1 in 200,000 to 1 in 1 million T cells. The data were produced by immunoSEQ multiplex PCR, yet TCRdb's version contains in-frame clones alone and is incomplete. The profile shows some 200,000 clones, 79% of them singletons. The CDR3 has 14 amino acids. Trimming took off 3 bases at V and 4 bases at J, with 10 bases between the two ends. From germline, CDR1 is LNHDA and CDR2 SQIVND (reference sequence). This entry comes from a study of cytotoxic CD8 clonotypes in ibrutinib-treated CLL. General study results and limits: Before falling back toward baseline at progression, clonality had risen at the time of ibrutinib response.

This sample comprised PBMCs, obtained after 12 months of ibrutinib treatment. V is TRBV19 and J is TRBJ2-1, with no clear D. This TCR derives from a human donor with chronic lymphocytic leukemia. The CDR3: CASSINPGYNEQFF. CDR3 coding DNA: TGTGCCAGTAGTATTAATCCCGGTTACAATGAGCAGTTCTTC. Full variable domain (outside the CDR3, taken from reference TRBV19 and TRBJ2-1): DGGITQSPKYLFRKEGQNVTLSCEQNLNHDAMYWYRQDPGQGLRLIYYSQIVNDFQKGDIAEGYSVSREKKESFPLTVTSAQKNPTAFYLCASSINPGYNEQFFGPGTRLTVL.